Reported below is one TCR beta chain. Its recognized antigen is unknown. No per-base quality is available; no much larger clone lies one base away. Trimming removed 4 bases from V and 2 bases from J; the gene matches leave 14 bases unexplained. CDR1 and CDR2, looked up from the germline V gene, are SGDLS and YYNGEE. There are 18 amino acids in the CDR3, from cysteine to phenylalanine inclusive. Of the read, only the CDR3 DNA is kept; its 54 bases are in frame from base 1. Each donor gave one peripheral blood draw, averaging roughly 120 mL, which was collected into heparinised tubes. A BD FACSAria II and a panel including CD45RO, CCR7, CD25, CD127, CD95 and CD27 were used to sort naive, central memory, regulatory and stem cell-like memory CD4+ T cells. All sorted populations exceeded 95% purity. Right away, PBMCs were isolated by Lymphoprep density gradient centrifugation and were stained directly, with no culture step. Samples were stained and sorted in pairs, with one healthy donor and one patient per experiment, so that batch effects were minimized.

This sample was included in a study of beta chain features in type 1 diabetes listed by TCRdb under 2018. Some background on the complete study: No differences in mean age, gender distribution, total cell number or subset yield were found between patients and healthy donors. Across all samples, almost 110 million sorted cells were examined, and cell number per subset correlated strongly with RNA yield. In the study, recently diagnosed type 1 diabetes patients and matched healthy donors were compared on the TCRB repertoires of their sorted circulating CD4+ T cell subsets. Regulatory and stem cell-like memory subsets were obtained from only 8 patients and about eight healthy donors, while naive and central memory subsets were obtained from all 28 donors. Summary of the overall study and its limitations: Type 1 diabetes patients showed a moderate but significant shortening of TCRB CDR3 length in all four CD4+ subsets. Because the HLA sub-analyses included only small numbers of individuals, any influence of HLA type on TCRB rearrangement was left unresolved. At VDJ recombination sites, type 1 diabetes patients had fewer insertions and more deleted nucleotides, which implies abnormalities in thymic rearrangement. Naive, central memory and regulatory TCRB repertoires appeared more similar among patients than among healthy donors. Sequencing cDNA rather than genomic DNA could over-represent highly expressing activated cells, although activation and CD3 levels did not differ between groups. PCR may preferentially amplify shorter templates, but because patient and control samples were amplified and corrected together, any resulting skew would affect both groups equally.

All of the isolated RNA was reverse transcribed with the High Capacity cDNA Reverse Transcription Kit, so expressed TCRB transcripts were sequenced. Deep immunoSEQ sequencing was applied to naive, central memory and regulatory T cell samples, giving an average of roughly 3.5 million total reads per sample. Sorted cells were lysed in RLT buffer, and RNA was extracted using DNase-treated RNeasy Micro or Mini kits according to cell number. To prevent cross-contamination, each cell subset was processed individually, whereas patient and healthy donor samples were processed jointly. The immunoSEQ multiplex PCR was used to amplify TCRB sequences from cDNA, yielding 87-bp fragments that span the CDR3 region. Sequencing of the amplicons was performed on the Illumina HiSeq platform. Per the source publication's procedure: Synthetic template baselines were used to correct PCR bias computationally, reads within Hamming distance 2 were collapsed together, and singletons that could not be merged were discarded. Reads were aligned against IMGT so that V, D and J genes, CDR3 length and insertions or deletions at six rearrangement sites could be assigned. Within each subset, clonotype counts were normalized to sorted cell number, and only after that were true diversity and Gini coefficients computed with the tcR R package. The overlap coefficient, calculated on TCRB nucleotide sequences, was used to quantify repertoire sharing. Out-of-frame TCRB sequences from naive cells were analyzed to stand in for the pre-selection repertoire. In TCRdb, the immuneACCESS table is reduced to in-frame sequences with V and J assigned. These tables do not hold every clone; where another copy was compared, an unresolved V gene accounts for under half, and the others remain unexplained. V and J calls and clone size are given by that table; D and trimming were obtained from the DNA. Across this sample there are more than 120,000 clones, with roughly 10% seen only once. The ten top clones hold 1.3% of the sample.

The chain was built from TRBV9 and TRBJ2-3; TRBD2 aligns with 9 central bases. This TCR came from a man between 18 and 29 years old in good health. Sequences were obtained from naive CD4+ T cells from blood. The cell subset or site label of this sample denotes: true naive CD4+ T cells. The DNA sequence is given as TGTGCCAGCAGCCCCCGCGGGGGGCGGGGGGGACTCACAGATACGCAGTATTTT. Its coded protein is CASSPRGGRGGLTDTQYF.